A selection of T cell receptor beta chains follows, all from one sample in a study of cytomegalovirus exposure and HLA in healthy donors. Repertoires were generated with immunoSEQ multiplex PCR, while TCRdb's copy carries only in-frame clones and drops some. The sample lists 130,000 to 150,000 clones, 65% to 85% occurring once. Sequencing was carried out using PBMCs. The receptors were gathered from a woman aged 40 to 49 in good health and CMV-seropositive. Both conserved end residues are part of each CDR3. A D gene is named only where the DNA matches it firmly. The listing skips clone size in some rows; elsewhere it reads once, few, many or a size class.

J,V,size,D,DNA,CDR3
TRBJ2-6,TRBV19,NA,TRBD2,TGTGCCAGTGCTCCCGGGGGGGACTCTGGGGCCAACGTCCTGACTTTC,CASAPGGDSGANVLTF
TRBJ1-2,TRBV5-6,NA,NA,TGTGCCAGCAGGTTCCGGGTCGATAACTACTATGGCTACACCTTC,CASRFRVDNYYGYTF
TRBJ2-7,TRBV11-2,NA,NA,TGTGCCAGCAGCCTACAGGTTGTGTCGGACGAGCAGTACTTC,CASSLQVVSDEQYF
TRBJ1-3,TRBV30,NA,NA,TGTGCCTCCCCACTGAGCTCTGGAAACACCATATATTTT,CASPLSSGNTIYF
TRBJ2-1,TRBV7-3,NA,NA,TGTGCCAGTGGAGGAGTCCACAATGAGCAGTTCTTC,CASGGVHNEQFF
TRBJ1-5,TRBV5-1,once,NA,TGCGCCAGCAGCTTGGATGGGCAGGAGGGGAAGCCCCAGCATTTT,CASSLDGQEGKPQHF
TRBJ2-2,TRBV19,NA,TRBD1,TGTGCCAGTAGAGGGACAGGGGGAATAGGCACCGGGGAGCTGTTTTTT,CASRGTGGIGTGELFF
TRBJ1-2,TRBV9,NA,NA,TGTGCCAGCAGCGTAGAGCCACGGGGGGGTTTTAAGGACTATGGCTACACCTTC,CASSVEPRGGFKDYGYTF
TRBJ1-1,TRBV30,NA,TRBD1,TGTGCCTGGAGTGTACACCCGCTGGGACAGGGCGAGGCTTTCTTT,CAWSVHPLGQGEAFF
TRBJ1-1,TRBV27,NA,TRBD1,TGTGCCAGCAGTTCATCCTCGACAGGGGAAGGTAACACTGAAGCTTTCTTT,CASSSSSTGEGNTEAFF
TRBJ1-1,TRBV14,NA,NA,TGTGCCAGCAGCCACAAGTTTTCCGCTGAAGCCTTCTTT,CASSHKFSAEAFF
TRBJ1-5,TRBV2,NA,TRBD1,TGTGCCAGCGGACAGGGCCAAGGGGGCAATCAGCCCCAGCATTTT,CASGQGQGGNQPQHF
TRBJ2-2,TRBV28,few,NA,TGTGCCAGCAGTCCTCCTAGCGAAAGCGGGGAGCTGTTTTTT,CASSPPSESGELFF
TRBJ2-2,TRBV6-6,NA,TRBD1,TGTGCCAGCAGTTCTACCGGGACAGAGAACACCGGGGAGCTGTTTTTT,CASSSTGTENTGELFF
TRBJ2-1,TRBV6-1,NA,TRBD2,TGTGCCAGCAGTGCTCTAGCGGGGAAAAATGTTTTTGAGCAGTTCTTC,CASSALAGKNVFEQFF
TRBJ2-1,TRBV5-4,NA,TRBD1,TGTGCCAGCAGCTCCATAGGGGGCCGCGATGAGCAGTTCTTC,CASSSIGGRDEQFF
TRBJ1-6,TRBV5-4,NA,NA,TGTGCCAGCAGCTTGGCCGGGGGGGGGAATTCACCCCTCCACTTT,CASSLAGGGNSPLHF
TRBJ1-2,TRBV7-2,few,NA,TGTGCCAGCAGCTCCCCGGAGGGACCTATACGGGGCTACACCTTC,CASSSPEGPIRGYTF
TRBJ2-7,TRBV7-2,NA,NA,TGTGCCAGCAGCTTAAGTTACATCTACGAGCAGTACTTC,CASSLSYIYEQYF
TRBJ1-3,TRBV5-4,NA,NA,TGTGCCAGCAGCTTGCAGGGCCGCGGCCCGGACACCATATATTTT,CASSLQGRGPDTIYF
TRBJ2-5,TRBV30,NA,TRBD2,TGTGCCTGGATCCCATGGGGACTAGCGGACCAAGAGACCCAGTACTTC,CAWIPWGLADQETQYF
TRBJ1-5,TRBV10-2,few,NA,TGCGCCAGCAGTGTTCGTAGTCAGCCCCAGCATTTT,CASSVRSQPQHF
TRBJ2-3,TRBV15,NA,TRBD2,TGTGCCACCAGCAGGGCGGGAGTGGCAGATACGCAGTATTTT,CATSRAGVADTQYF
TRBJ2-7,TRBV27,NA,NA,TGTGCCAGCAGTTCCTCGCCCGGAGCGGTCTCCTACGAGCAGTACTTC,CASSSSPGAVSYEQYF
TRBJ2-1,TRBV7-9,NA,TRBD1,TGTGCCTTAGAGGGGACAGGGGTTATCAATGAGCAGTTCTTC,CALEGTGVINEQFF
TRBJ2-3,TRBV7-9,NA,TRBD2,TGTTCCAGCCCCCCCGGGGGGGAGCGTCTAGATACGCAGTATTTT,CSSPPGGERLDTQYF
TRBJ2-7,TRBV30,NA,TRBD2,TGTGCCTGGAGGACCGGGACTAGCGCCTACGAGCAGTACTTC,CAWRTGTSAYEQYF
TRBJ2-1,TRBV7-9,once,NA,TGTGCCAGCAGCTTAGTTGTTGGCAGCTACAATGAGCAGTTCTTC,CASSLVVGSYNEQFF
TRBJ1-5,TRBV10-3,once,NA,TGTGCCATCAGTGAGGGGGAGGATCAGCCCCAGCATTTT,CAISEGEDQPQHF
TRBJ2-3,TRBV7-3,NA,TRBD2,TGTGCCAGCAGCCCGGGACTAGGGGGTGGTGATACGCAGTATTTT,CASSPGLGGGDTQYF
TRBJ1-5,TRBV14,NA,NA,TGTGCCAGCAGCCAAGATCTGCGGCAGCCCCAGCATTTT,CASSQDLRQPQHF
TRBJ2-5,TRBV9,NA,TRBD2,TGTGCCAGCAGCGCTGGTCCTAGCGGGGGGGAGACCCAGTACTTC,CASSAGPSGGETQYF
TRBJ1-6,TRBV2,NA,TRBD1,TGTGCCAGGGGGGGACAGGGTGACTCACCCCTCCACTTT,CARGGQGDSPLHF
TRBJ2-3,TRBV5-1,NA,NA,TGCGCCAGCAGCTTGGCAGGGGCAGATACGCAGTATTTT,CASSLAGADTQYF
TRBJ1-1,TRBV19,NA,TRBD1,TGTGCCAGTAGTATCGACAGGGGGATGAACACTGAAGCTTTCTTT,CASSIDRGMNTEAFF
TRBJ2-1,TRBV7-9,NA,TRBD2,TGTGCCAGCAGCCTCCGGGGGGGTGCGCAGTTCTTC,CASSLRGGAQFF
TRBJ2-7,TRBV6-1,NA,NA,TGTGCCAGCAGTGAAGAACTAGTCTACGAGCAGTACTTC,CASSEELVYEQYF
TRBJ1-5,TRBV7-2,NA,NA,TGTGCCGGCAGCTTAGGGTCCCAGTACAATCAGCCCCAGCATTTT,CAGSLGSQYNQPQHF
TRBJ2-2,TRBV5-5,NA,TRBD2,TGTGCCAGCAGCTCTGGACTAGCGGGAGGTACTCACGGCGCCGGGGAGCTGTTTTTT,CASSSGLAGGTHGAGELFF
TRBJ2-3,TRBV19,NA,TRBD2,TGTGCCAGTAGTATCGGCGGGGGGGGCACAGATACGCAGTATTTT,CASSIGGGGTDTQYF
TRBJ2-4,TRBV5-1,NA,NA,TGCGCCAGCAGCTTGAATACCAAAAACATTCAGTACTTC,CASSLNTKNIQYF
TRBJ1-6,TRBV6-5,NA,TRBD1,TGTGCCAGCAGCACAGGGGCCAATTCACCCCTCCACTTT,CASSTGANSPLHF
TRBJ2-7,TRBV7-9,NA,TRBD1,TGTTCCAGCACCGGGACAGTTAACTACGAGCAGTACTTC,CSSTGTVNYEQYF
TRBJ1-1,TRBV27,NA,NA,TGTGCCAGCAGTTTATGGGAGACCACTGAAGCTTTCTTT,CASSLWETTEAFF
TRBJ1-6,TRBV6-5,NA,NA,TGTGCCAGCAGTTACTTACCAACGGTGGGCAATTCACCCCTCCACTTT,CASSYLPTVGNSPLHF
TRBJ1-2,TRBV7-2,NA,TRBD1,TGTGCCAGCAGCTCTCGGGACAGTAACTATGGCTACACCTTC,CASSSRDSNYGYTF
TRBJ2-3,TRBV4-2,NA,NA,TGTGCCAGCAGCCAAGGCGGACAGCGGGGTAGCACAGATACGCAGTATTTT,CASSQGGQRGSTDTQYF
TRBJ2-1,TRBV28,NA,TRBD2,TGTGCCAGCAATCCTCTCCTCGGTCTAGCGGTATACAATGAGCAGTTCTTC,CASNPLLGLAVYNEQFF
TRBJ1-2,TRBV27,NA,TRBD1,TGTGCCAGCAGTCCCTTGGACAGGGGATGGTGTGGCTACACCTTC,CASSPLDRGWCGYTF
TRBJ2-3,TRBV5-6,NA,TRBD2,TGTGCCAGCAGCTTGGTCCCTAGCGGGACGGGCACAGATACGCAGTATTTT,CASSLVPSGTGTDTQYF
TRBJ2-1,TRBV11-1,once,TRBD1,TGTGCCAGCAGCACCGGGACAGGGGAGTATGAGCAGTTCTTC,CASSTGTGEYEQFF
TRBJ2-2,TRBV2,once,NA,TGTGCCAGCAATCCCGACATGTCCAACACCGGGGAGCTGTTTTTT,CASNPDMSNTGELFF
TRBJ2-2,TRBV28,NA,TRBD2,TGTGCCAGTTTAACGGGGAGCGGGGAGCCGTTTTTT,CASLTGSGEPFF
TRBJ2-1,TRBV5-1,NA,TRBD1,TGCGCCAGCAGCACCGGGACAGGTGTGGGTGAGCAGTTCTTC,CASSTGTGVGEQFF
TRBJ1-5,TRBV28,NA,NA,TGTGCCAGCAGTTTAAAGCGGCCCCAGCATTTT,CASSLKRPQHF
TRBJ2-2,TRBV9,NA,NA,TGTGCCAGCAGCGTAGGGGGGCGGAACACCGGGGAGCTGTTTTTT,CASSVGGRNTGELFF
TRBJ1-5,TRBV7-8,few,NA,TGTGCCAGCAGCTTATACGGGACAAGTAGCAATCAGCCCCAGCATTTT,CASSLYGTSSNQPQHF
TRBJ2-7,TRBV6-5,NA,NA,TGTGCCAGCAGCCAGGGTGTAGGCTACGAGCAGTACTTC,CASSQGVGYEQYF
TRBJ1-1,TRBV28,NA,NA,TGTGCCAGCAGTTTTCGGAGGAACACTGAAGCTTTCTTT,CASSFRRNTEAFF
TRBJ1-5,TRBV19,few,TRBD1,TGTGCCACCGGGACAGGGGAAAATCAGCCCCAGCATTTT,CATGTGENQPQHF